Listed here are 26 T cell receptor beta chains from one sample, sequenced in a study of cytomegalovirus exposure and HLA in healthy donors. Sequenced by immunoSEQ multiplex PCR; TCRdb stores in-frame clones only, minus some. The table includes fewer than 130,000 clones, approximately 89% detected once. Sequencing was carried out using PBMCs. The receptors shown here come from a young woman in good health and CMV-seronegative.

This chain connects TRBV4-3 to TRBJ2-7; D gene unclear. This CDR3 comprises 13 residues. Per the germline V gene, CDR1 is LGHNA and CDR2 is YSLEER. V was pared by 3 bases and J by 4 bases, with 10 bases between. The DNA for the CDR3 is TGCGCCAGCAGCCAGCACACCAATTACGAGCAGTACTTC. The encoded protein is CASSQHTNYEQYF.

The chain combines TRBV6-1 with TRBJ1-5; 8 nucleotides agree with TRBD1. The CDR3 has 14 amino acids. After removal of 2 bases from V and 5 bases from J, the junction contained 2 bases not matched to a gene. CDR1 is MNHNS and CDR2 is SASEGT in the germline V gene. CDR3 DNA: TGTGCCAGCAGTGAACAGGGGGCCCATCAGCCCCAGCATTTT. It translates to CASSEQGAHQPQHF.

This clone has more than one count but fewer than ten. The V gene is TRBV6-6, the J gene TRBJ1-5; 8 bases match TRBD1. The CDR3 sequence is 14 residues long. Germline lookup yields CDR1 MNHNY and CDR2 SVGAGI (reference sequence). Germline trimming cut 2 bases from V and 6 bases from J; bases unmatched to any gene: 3. As DNA, the CDR3 is TGTGCCAGCAGTTACCCTGACAGGGGTCAGCCCCAGCATTTT. This gives the protein CASSYPDRGQPQHF.

The chain joins TRBV7-6 to TRBJ2-5, with D perhaps TRBD2 (6 bases). CDR3 length: 14 residues. Trimming took 5 bases from V and 2 from J, leaving 12 bases between them. Germline V gives CDR1 SGHVS, CDR2 FNYEAQ. CDR3 in amino acids: CASSAGLPQETQYF. The CDR3 region has the DNA TGTGCCAGCAGCGCGGGACTGCCTCAAGAGACCCAGTACTTC.

The CDR3 sequence: CASSPPRTGAYNEQFF. CDR3 in DNA: TGTGCCAGCAGCCCACCCAGGACAGGGGCCTACAATGAGCAGTTCTTC. V gene TRBV9 combines with J gene TRBJ2-1; the match to TRBD1 covers 9 bases. Losses at the gene ends were 4 bases for V and 2 bases for J; bases not matched to a gene: 7. CDR1 and CDR2 (germline): SGDLS, YYNGEE. The CDR3 is made up of 16 amino acids. Full variable domain (missing parts from reference TRBV9 and TRBJ2-1): DSGVTQTPKHLITATGQRVTLRCSPRSGDLSVYWYQQSLDQGLQFLIQYYNGEERAKGNILERFSAQQFPDLHSELNLSSLELGDSALYFCASSPPRTGAYNEQFFGPGTRLTVL.

CDR3 coding DNA: TGTGCCAGCAGCTTAAGAGCCGGGACTAGTGTCTACGAGCAGTACTTC. Encoded protein: CASSLRAGTSVYEQYF. This rearrangement joins TRBV11-2 to TRBJ2-7; TRBD2 matches at 8 bases. V trimming: 2 bases; J trimming: 3 bases; junction bases outside the gene matches: 9. Germline lookup yields CDR1 SGHAT and CDR2 FQNNGV. The CDR3 extends over 16 amino acids.

This clone was seen a few times. V is TRBV5-4 and J is TRBJ1-5; D ambiguous. The CDR3 contains 13 residues. V was cut by 0 bases and J by 4 bases, with 5 bases left in between. CDR1 is SGHNT, CDR2 YYREEE, per germline (reference sequence). The CDR3 DNA reads TGTGCCAGCAGCTTGGACCTAAATCAGCCCCAGCATTTT. Encoded protein: CASSLDLNQPQHF.

The V and J genes are TRBV27 and TRBJ1-4; D is perhaps TRBD1 (6 bases). V was pared by 5 bases and J by 5 bases, with 12 bases between. This CDR3 is 14 amino acids long. Germline V gene data show CDR1 as MNHEY and CDR2 as SMNVEV (reference sequence). CDR3 in amino acids: CASSTGTINEKLFF. Written as DNA, the CDR3 is TGTGCCAGCAGTACCGGGACAATAAATGAAAAACTGTTTTTT.

The V call is TRBV11-1, the J call TRBJ2-5; maybe TRBD1 (5 bases). This CDR3 contains 14 residues. V was cut by 1 base and J by 5 bases, with 11 bases left in between. Germline CDR1 and CDR2: SGHAT and FQDESV (reference sequence). The CDR3 sequence is CASSLGKGRETQYF. DNA for the CDR3: TGTGCCAGCAGCTTAGGAAAGGGGCGGGAGACCCAGTACTTC.

The chain links TRBV11-1 to TRBJ2-1, with 7 bases that match TRBD1. Trimming at V came to 3 bases and at J to 0 bases, leaving 2 bases not matched to a gene. The CDR3 consists of 15 residues. Per the germline V gene, CDR1 is SGHAT and CDR2 is FQDESV (reference sequence). The CDR3 DNA follows: TGTGCCAGCAGCTTCCGGGACAGCTCCTACAATGAGCAGTTCTTC. It encodes CASSFRDSSYNEQFF.

The genes are TRBV27 and TRBJ2-7; 9 bases are a match to TRBD1. CDR1 and CDR2 (germline): MNHEY, SMNVEV (reference sequence). CDR3 length: 15 residues. Losses at the gene ends were 0 bases for V and 5 bases for J; bases not matched to a gene: 5. The chain's CDR3 is CASSLSRTGAHEQYF. In DNA, the CDR3 is TGTGCCAGCAGTTTATCGAGGACAGGGGCACACGAGCAGTACTTC.

This clone was recorded once. The chain joins TRBV4-3 to TRBJ2-7; 11 bases are a match to TRBD2. This CDR3 has 14 residues. Germline-derived CDR1 and CDR2 are LGHNA and YSLEER. V lost 4 bases and J lost 2; bases outside the gene matches: 1. The CDR3, as DNA: TGCGCCAGCAGCCCGGGACTAGCGGCCTACGAGCAGTACTTC. Translation gives CASSPGLAAYEQYF.

This chain joins TRBV9 and TRBJ2-5; D is ambiguous. Per germline, CDR1 SGDLS and CDR2 YYNGEE. Trimming shortened V by 4 bases and J by 5 bases, and 12 bases separated the two germline ends. There are 13 residues in the CDR3. The CDR3, as DNA: TGTGCCAGCAGCCTCACGACCGGGGAGACCCAGTACTTC. Residues: CASSLTTGETQYF. Full variable domain (missing parts from reference TRBV9 and TRBJ2-5): DSGVTQTPKHLITATGQRVTLRCSPRSGDLSVYWYQQSLDQGLQFLIQYYNGEERAKGNILERFSAQQFPDLHSELNLSSLELGDSALYFCASSLTTGETQYFGPGTRLLVL.

V and J are TRBV4-3 and TRBJ1-2; unclear D gene. The germline CDR1 and CDR2 sequences are LGHNA and YSLEER. The CDR3 is 15 amino acids. Trimming removed 6 bases from V and 0 bases from J, with 14 bases in between. CDR3 sequence (DNA): TGCGCCAGCAGGAAACGAGGAGCCACTAACTATGGCTACACCTTC. Its translation is CASRKRGATNYGYTF.

This sequence joins TRBV2 and TRBJ2-1, with TRBD1 matching over 10 bases. V lost 3 bases, J lost 6 bases, and 2 bases stayed unmatched. Germline V CDR1 and CDR2: SNHLY, FYNNEI. The CDR3 contains 14 residues. The CDR3 bases are TGTGCCAGCAGTGACGGGACAGGGGCCAATGAGCAGTTCTTC. This translates into CASSDGTGANEQFF.

This rearrangement joins TRBV28 to TRBJ1-1; 7 bases line up with TRBD1. Germline V lookup: CDR1 MDHEN, CDR2 SYDVKM. The trim removed 5 bases at V and 8 bases at J, leaving 14 bases unmatched. The length of the CDR3 is 15 residues. The CDR3 coding sequence is TGTGCCAGCAGTCCCACCGGGACAGTCGATTTCGAAGCTTTCTTT. Protein sequence: CASSPTGTVDFEAFF.

This clone was observed a handful of times. This chain connects TRBV4-2 to TRBJ2-1; D might be TRBD2 (5 bases). Between the trimmed V and J ends, which lost 1 base and 2 bases, there was a span of 12 bases. Germline CDR1 LGHNA, CDR2 YNFKEQ. The CDR3 consists of 16 residues. The CDR3 bases are TGTGCCAGCAGCCAAGCGCGACTATACCCCTACAATGAGCAGTTCTTC. Amino acids: CASSQARLYPYNEQFF.

The chain joins TRBV9 to TRBJ2-1; TRBD2 might be the D (5 bases). The CDR3 covers 15 residues. The germline gives CDR1 SGDLS, CDR2 YYNGEE. Trimming took 3 bases from V and 2 from J, leaving 12 bases between them. CDR3 amino acids: CASSGGLRTYNEQFF. The DNA of the CDR3 is TGTGCCAGCAGCGGAGGGCTCCGTACCTACAATGAGCAGTTCTTC.

The CDR3 nucleotides read TGTGCCAGCAGTTTTCATAACTATGGCTACACCTTC. Translation: CASSFHNYGYTF. The chain uses TRBV28 and TRBJ1-2, with D unresolved. The CDR3 sequence is 12 residues long. CDR1 is MDHEN and CDR2 is SYDVKM in the germline V gene. V was pared by 3 bases and J by 1 base, with 3 bases between.

This chain joins TRBV9 and TRBJ2-5; TRBD2 matches 8 bases. After removal of 7 bases from V and 2 bases from J, the junction contained 7 bases not matched to a gene. Germline V gene sequence: CDR1 SGDLS, CDR2 YYNGEE. There are 14 residues in the CDR3. The CDR3 reads CASGTASGQETQYF. The DNA for the CDR3 is TGTGCCAGCGGGACGGCTAGCGGGCAAGAGACCCAGTACTTC.

V usage is TRBV27 and J usage is TRBJ1-2, with 9 nucleotides matching TRBD1. Per germline, CDR1 MNHEY and CDR2 SMNVEV (reference sequence). The CDR3 consists of 13 residues. V was pared by 5 bases and J by 9 bases, with 7 bases of the junction left unmatched. CDR3 amino acids: CASSVRDRERYTF. Here the CDR3 DNA reads TGTGCCAGCAGTGTCCGGGACAGGGAGCGCTACACCTTC.

Turning to this clone: In the same sample, other DNA sequences code for this CDR3. The DNA of the CDR3 is TGTGCCAGCAGCCTACCTAATCAGCCCCAGCATTTT. This sequence encodes CASSLPNQPQHF. The J gene is TRBJ1-5, the V gene TRBV7-2; D is unclear. CDR3 length: 12 residues. V was pared by 5 bases and J by 4 bases, with 6 bases between. Germline V lookup: CDR1 SGHTA, CDR2 FQGNSA.

The chain links TRBV6-4 to TRBJ2-3; D unclear. The CDR3 runs to 13 residues. From germline, CDR1 is MRHNA and CDR2 SNTAGT. Trimming took 5 bases from V and 2 from J, leaving 8 bases between them. CDR3 DNA: TGTGCCAGCAGTCTACAGATCACAGATACGCAGTATTTT. It codes for CASSLQITDTQYF.

The gene calls are TRBV11-1 and TRBJ2-5; 7 bases map to TRBD2. J was trimmed by 2 bases and V by 5 bases; bases with no gene match: 11. The CDR3 length is 16 residues. Germline values: CDR1 SGHAT, CDR2 FQDESV (reference sequence). In nucleotides, the CDR3 is TGTGCCAGCAGCCCAACTGGGGGGGGTTGGCAAGAGACCCAGTACTTC. Its translation is CASSPTGGGWQETQYF.

The table lists this clone with a count of one. This chain uses TRBV28 with TRBJ2-3; 8 bases fit TRBD1. Germline V gives CDR1 MDHEN, CDR2 SYDVKM. Trimming removed 6 bases from V and 1 base from J; junction bases left unmatched: 9. The CDR3 sequence is 16 residues long. CDR3 coding DNA: TGTGCCAGCAGCTCCGGTGCCAGGGGGCGCACAGATACGCAGTATTTT. Its translation is CASSSGARGRTDTQYF.

The sample holds one count of this clone. J is TRBJ1-2 and V is TRBV27; the D gene is possibly TRBD1 (5 bases). V was clipped by 4 bases and J by 8 bases, with 17 bases between them. CDR1 and CDR2 from the germline V gene are MNHEY and SMNVEV (reference sequence). This CDR3 comprises 14 residues. CDR3 DNA: TGTGCCAGCAGTTCGGGGGTGGCCCGAGGCGGCTACACCTTC. Translated: CASSSGVARGGYTF.